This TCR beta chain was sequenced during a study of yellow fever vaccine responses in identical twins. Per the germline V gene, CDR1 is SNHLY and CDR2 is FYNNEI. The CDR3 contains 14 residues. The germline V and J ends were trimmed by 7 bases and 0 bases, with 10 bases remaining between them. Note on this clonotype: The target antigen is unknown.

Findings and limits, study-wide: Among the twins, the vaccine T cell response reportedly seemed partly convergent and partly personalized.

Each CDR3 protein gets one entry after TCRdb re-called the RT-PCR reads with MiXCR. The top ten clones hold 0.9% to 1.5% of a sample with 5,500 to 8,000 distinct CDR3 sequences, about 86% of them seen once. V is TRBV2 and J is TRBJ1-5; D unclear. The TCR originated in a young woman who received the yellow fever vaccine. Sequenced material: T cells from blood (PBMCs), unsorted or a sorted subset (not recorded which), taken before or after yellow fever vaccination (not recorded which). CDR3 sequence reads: CASTGRNSNQPQHF. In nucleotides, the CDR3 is TGTGCCAGCACCGGAAGGAATAGCAATCAGCCCCAGCATTTT.